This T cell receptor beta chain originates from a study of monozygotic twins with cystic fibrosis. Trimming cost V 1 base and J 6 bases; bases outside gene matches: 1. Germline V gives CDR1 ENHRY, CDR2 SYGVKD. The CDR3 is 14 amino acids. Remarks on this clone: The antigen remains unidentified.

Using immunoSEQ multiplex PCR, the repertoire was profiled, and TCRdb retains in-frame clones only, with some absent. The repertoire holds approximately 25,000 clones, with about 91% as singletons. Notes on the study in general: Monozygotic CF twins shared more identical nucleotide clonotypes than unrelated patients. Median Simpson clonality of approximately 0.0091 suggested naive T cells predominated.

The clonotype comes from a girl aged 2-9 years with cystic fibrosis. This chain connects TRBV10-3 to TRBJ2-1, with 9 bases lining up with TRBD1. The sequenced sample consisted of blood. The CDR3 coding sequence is TGTGCCATCAGTGAGTGGACAGGGGCCAATGAGCAGTTCTTC. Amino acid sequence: CAISEWTGANEQFF.